This T cell receptor (beta chain) was sequenced in a study of blood T cell repertoires in COVID-19. Sequencing was performed with immunoSEQ multiplex PCR; in TCRdb, only in-frame clones are kept and a portion is missing. The sample carries fewer than 350,000 clones, roughly nine tenths recorded once. This clone was counted a few times. The sequence was obtained from a woman aged 40 to 49 who had recovered from COVID-19. The sequencing input was PBMCs or T cells enriched from blood (not recorded which).

The CDR3 nucleotides read TGTGCCAGCAGCGTAGCCCCGACGGGGCCCCAGCATTTT. Amino acids: CASSVAPTGPQHF. V gene TRBV9 combines with J gene TRBJ1-5; D call uncertain. Trimming left V 0 bases short and J 9 bases short, with 10 bases between. CDR1 and CDR2 from the germline V gene are SGDLS and YYNGEE. CDR3 length: 13 amino acids.